The 20 T cell receptor beta chains presented below share a single source sample, sequenced in a study of cytomegalovirus exposure and HLA in healthy donors. 60 Vbeta and 13 Jbeta primers were used in PCR. Profiling relied on immunoSEQ multiplex PCR, and the TCRdb table lists in-frame clones only, not all of them. The sample has 190,000 or so clones; 80% are singletons. Sequenced material: PBMCs. The receptors were gathered from a boy aged 5-17 years in good health and CMV-seronegative.

This chain connects TRBV27 to TRBJ2-7; 7 nucleotides match TRBD1. Germline V gene sequence: CDR1 MNHEY, CDR2 SMNVEV (reference sequence). This CDR3 contains 16 residues. J lost 0 bases, V lost 6 bases, and 11 bases had no gene match. The CDR3 loop reads CASRRGGSSYSYEQYF. The CDR3 bases are TGTGCCAGCAGGCGAGGGGGCTCCTCATACTCCTACGAGCAGTACTTC.

The J gene is TRBJ1-1, the V gene TRBV29-1, with D maybe TRBD1 (5 bases). The CDR3 runs 11 residues. The germline V gene has CDR1 SQVTM and CDR2 ANQGSEA. Trimming removed 3 bases from V and 5 bases from J, with 7 bases in between. The CDR3 reads CSVEGLTEAFF. CDR3 in DNA: TGCAGCGTTGAGGGGCTGACTGAAGCTTTCTTT.

The chain uses TRBV6-1 and TRBJ2-1; D is uncertain. The CDR3 runs 14 residues. In germline, CDR1 is MNHNS, CDR2 SASEGT. Deletions cut 10 bases from V and 5 bases from J, with 18 bases between. DNA for the CDR3: TGTGCCACCACCGGCAGTTGGGCCCACAATGAGCAGTTCTTC. Encoded protein: CATTGSWAHNEQFF.

The J gene is TRBJ1-1, the V gene TRBV7-2; possible D gene TRBD1, 6 bases. Trimming shortened V by 3 bases and J by 1 base, and 18 bases separated the two germline ends. The CDR3 is 17 amino acids. The germline CDR1 and CDR2 sequences are SGHTA and FQGNSA. The CDR3 nucleotides are TGTGCCAGCAGCTTCTCCGGGACATACCTTAAGAACACTGAAGCTTTCTTT. Its protein product is CASSFSGTYLKNTEAFF.

The chain joins TRBV9 to TRBJ2-5, with 8 bases lining up with TRBD2. The assigned J gene may be wrong: the sequence end matches TRBJ2-7 better. There are 16 residues in the CDR3. The germline CDR1 and CDR2 sequences are SGDLS and YYNGEE. The CDR3 sequence is CASSPSGGTHSYEQYF. In nucleotides, the CDR3 is TGTGCCAGCAGCCCCTCGGGGGGGACGCACTCCTACGAGCAGTACTTC.

The chain uses TRBV9 and TRBJ2-3; weak D call: TRBD2 (6 bases). Germline CDR1 reads SGDLS; CDR2 reads YYNGEE. The CDR3 sequence is 15 residues long. Trimming left V 0 bases short and J 6 bases short, with 14 bases between. CDR3 region: CASSVDAGWGDTQYF. The CDR3, as DNA: TGTGCCAGCAGCGTAGACGCGGGGTGGGGTGATACGCAGTATTTT. The full variable domain, with the rest looked up from reference TRBV9 and TRBJ2-3, is DSGVTQTPKHLITATGQRVTLRCSPRSGDLSVYWYQQSLDQGLQFLIQYYNGEERAKGNILERFSAQQFPDLHSELNLSSLELGDSALYFCASSVDAGWGDTQYFGPGTRLTVL.

The chain combines TRBV11-2 with TRBJ2-5; TRBD1 matches 8 bases. Per germline, CDR1 SGHAT and CDR2 FQNNGV. Trimming at V came to 3 bases and at J to 5 bases, leaving 5 bases not matched to a gene. This CDR3 contains 14 residues. The CDR3: CASSFRGLSETQYF. CDR3 bases: TGTGCCAGCAGCTTCAGGGGGCTGTCGGAGACCCAGTACTTC.

The rearrangement joins TRBV5-8 to TRBJ1-5; D gene uncertain. This CDR3 has 16 residues. Trimming stripped 1 base from V and 1 base from J, with 12 bases between. Germline-derived CDR1 and CDR2 are SGHTS and YDEGEE. The CDR3 sequence: CASSLLSGISNQPQHF. The DNA of the CDR3 is TGTGCCAGCAGCTTGTTGTCGGGGATCAGCAATCAGCCCCAGCATTTT.

This clone has a handful of counts. The chain is built from TRBV5-5 and TRBJ2-3, with TRBD2 matching 10 bases. Germline V lookup: CDR1 SGHKS, CDR2 YYEKEE (reference sequence). The CDR3 loop spans 14 amino acids. The trim removed 5 bases at V and 1 base at J, leaving 1 base unmatched. Here the CDR3 reads CASRSGRGTDTQYF. CDR3 in DNA: TGTGCCAGCAGGAGCGGGAGGGGCACAGATACGCAGTATTTT. The whole variable domain, filled in from reference TRBV5-5 and TRBJ2-3, reads DAGVTQSPTHLIKTRGQQVTLRCSPISGHKSVSWYQQVLGQGPQFIFQYYEKEERGRGNFPDRFSARQFPNYSSELNVNALLLGDSALYLCASRSGRGTDTQYFGPGTRLTVL.

The chain has TRBV18 and TRBJ1-2, with 7 bases that match TRBD1. This CDR3 contains 16 residues. Germline assignment: CDR1 KGHSH and CDR2 LQKENI. Germline trimming cut 2 bases from V and 3 bases from J; bases unmatched to any gene: 9. Here the CDR3 reads CASSPVGDSGDYGYTF. The CDR3 region has the DNA TGTGCCAGCTCACCAGTAGGGGACAGTGGAGACTATGGCTACACCTTC.

The chain combines TRBV15 with TRBJ2-5; D is unresolved. Germline values: CDR1 LNHNV, CDR2 YYDKDF (reference sequence). CDR3 length: 15 amino acids. V was cut by 0 bases and J by 1 base, with 9 bases left in between. CDR3 DNA: TGTGCCACCAGCAGAGATGCACAGTCCCAAGAGACCCAGTACTTC. Translated, it gives CATSRDAQSQETQYF.

The chain employs TRBV11-2 and TRBJ2-7; TRBD1 agrees at 7 bases. This CDR3 contains 14 residues. Germline V gives CDR1 SGHAT, CDR2 FQNNGV. With V trimmed by 6 bases and J by 3 bases, 8 bases remained unmatched. CDR3 region: CASRRDSRNYEQYF. CDR3 bases: TGTGCCAGCAGACGGGACAGCAGAAACTACGAGCAGTACTTC.

The CDR3 sequence: CASSVGGTGGNEQFF. The CDR3 DNA sequence: TGCGCCAGCAGTGTTGGCGGGACAGGGGGGAATGAGCAGTTCTTC. The rearrangement joins TRBV10-1 to TRBJ2-1; 11 nucleotides agree with TRBD1. This CDR3 is built from 15 residues. With V trimmed by 4 bases and J by 7 bases, 6 bases remained unmatched. Germline V gives CDR1 WNHNN, CDR2 SYGVQD (reference sequence).

The chain combines TRBV7-9 with TRBJ2-4; TRBD1 matches 7 bases. Germline V gene sequence: CDR1 SEHNR, CDR2 FQNEAQ (reference sequence). The CDR3 has 15 residues. J lost 8 bases, V lost 5 bases, and 12 bases had no gene match. The CDR3 spells CASSARTGLQDIQYF. In DNA, the CDR3 is TGTGCCAGCAGCGCCCGGACAGGCCTCCAGGACATTCAGTACTTC.

V and J are TRBV28 and TRBJ1-2; 8 bases map to TRBD1. Germline V gene data show CDR1 as MDHEN and CDR2 as SYDVKM. With 7 bases clipped from V and 5 bases from J, the junction kept 9 bases outside the gene matches. CDR3 length: 14 residues. The CDR3 reads CASTQGGQEYGYTF. The CDR3, as DNA: TGTGCCAGCACTCAGGGGGGACAGGAGTATGGCTACACCTTC.

CDR3 in DNA: TGTGCCAGCGGCCAGACAGGGGGTATGGCTTTCTTT. Protein product: CASGQTGGMAFF. This sequence joins TRBV6-1 and TRBJ1-1; 9 bases align to TRBD1. Germline CDR1 MNHNS, CDR2 SASEGT. This CDR3 region has 12 residues. With 8 bases clipped from V and 11 bases from J, the junction kept 9 bases outside the gene matches.

V is TRBV6-6 and J is TRBJ1-5; perhaps TRBD1 as D (5 bases). This CDR3 has 16 residues. V lost 7 bases, J lost 8 bases, and 24 bases lay in between. Germline V gene data show CDR1 as MNHNY and CDR2 as SVGAGI (reference sequence). The chain's CDR3 is CASTNRGGPLGEPQHF. The CDR3 DNA reads TGTGCCAGCACCAACCGGGGGGGACCTCTAGGGGAGCCCCAGCATTTT.

The V and J genes are TRBV6-4 and TRBJ2-5, with TRBD2 identical over 9 bases. Germline values: CDR1 MRHNA, CDR2 SNTAGT. This CDR3 is built from 13 residues. V lost 4 bases to trimming and J lost 4 bases; unmatched junction nucleotides: 1. The CDR3 protein is CASSVRGGETQYF. The CDR3 DNA is TGTGCCAGCAGTGTGCGGGGGGGAGAGACCCAGTACTTC.

The chain combines TRBV9 with TRBJ2-3; 9 bases are a match to TRBD2. The V gene's germline CDR1 is SGDLS and CDR2 YYNGEE. J lost 3 bases, V lost 4 bases, and 9 bases had no gene match. The CDR3 has 16 amino acids. CDR3 protein: CASSLDSGRYTDTQYF. The CDR3 DNA reads as TGTGCCAGCAGCCTTGATAGCGGGAGATATACAGATACGCAGTATTTT. The whole variable domain, filled in from reference TRBV9 and TRBJ2-3, reads DSGVTQTPKHLITATGQRVTLRCSPRSGDLSVYWYQQSLDQGLQFLIQYYNGEERAKGNILERFSAQQFPDLHSELNLSSLELGDSALYFCASSLDSGRYTDTQYFGPGTRLTVL.

The chain has TRBV30 and TRBJ2-1, with 7 bases fitting TRBD1. V shed 3 bases, J shed 4 bases, and the junction held 6 bases outside the gene matches. The CDR3 is 14 amino acids. In germline, CDR1 is GTSNPN, CDR2 SVGIG (reference sequence). The CDR3 spells CAWRGGFVYNEQFF. The DNA of the CDR3 is TGTGCCTGGAGAGGGGGCTTCGTTTACAATGAGCAGTTCTTC.